This TCR beta chain was obtained from a study of cytomegalovirus exposure and HLA in healthy donors. Broader study findings: There were some public TCRs occurring in many donors, but most TCR sequences were rare. In a later analysis, first-cohort TCR clusters were found to tend to co-occur in the 130 or so validation repertoires.

Some clones are missing from TCRdb's copy, which holds only in-frame ones; the method was immunoSEQ multiplex PCR. The sample has 78,000 or so clones; about 96% are singletons. There are 13 residues in the CDR3. Germline V lookup: CDR1 LNHDA, CDR2 SQIVND (reference sequence). Trimming cost V 6 bases and J 5 bases; bases outside gene matches: 4. Remarks on this clone: Its specificity is unknown.

The clonotype was recovered from a man aged 18 to 30 in good health and CMV-seropositive. The rearrangement joins TRBV19 to TRBJ2-1; TRBD2 agrees at 7 bases. The sample consisted of PBMCs. The CDR3 nucleotides are TGTGCCAGTAGACCGGGACTAAACAATGAGCAGTTCTTC. Translated: CASRPGLNNEQFF.